This entry lists 9 T cell receptor beta chains sequenced from one sample in a study of T cells in Graves' hyperthyroidism and ophthalmopathy. Regions amplified from RNA transcripts were the TCR beta CDR3 regions. When the TCR CDR3 underwent first-round RT-PCR, the HTBI primer set was used. TCRdb reprocessed the multiplex PCR reads via MiXCR and lists one record per CDR3 protein. The table shows about 600,000 distinct CDR3 sequences, with 14% occurring only once. Sequencing was performed on blood. All receptors come from a woman aged 18 to 35 with Graves' ophthalmopathy.

As regards this clonotype: Given a much more abundant clone one base away, this may be a read error. The rearrangement uses TRBV7-9 and TRBJ2-1; no firm D call. The CDR3 contains 11 residues. Germline V gene data show CDR1 as SEHNR and CDR2 as FQNEAQ (reference sequence). V lost 5 bases to trimming and J lost 8 bases, with 7 bases between them. The CDR3 nucleotides read TGTGCCAGCAGCCTCCCCGATGAGCAGTTCTTC. This codes for CASSLPDEQFF. The full variable domain, in which reference TRBV7-9 and TRBJ2-1 provide the parts outside the CDR3, is DTGVSQNPRHKITKRGQNVTFRCDPISEHNRLYWYRQTLGQGPEFLTYFQNEAQLEKSRLLSDRFSAERPKGSFSTLEIQRTEQGDSAMYLCASSLPDEQFFGPGTRLTVL.

The V call is TRBV11-3, the J call TRBJ2-1; possibly TRBD2 for D (7 bases). V shed 5 bases and J shed 10 bases, with 18 bases lying between them. Germline values: CDR1 SGHNT, CDR2 YENEEA. The CDR3 sequence is 14 residues long. The CDR3 loop is CASSRGGEREEQFF. In DNA form, the CDR3 reads TGTGCCAGCAGCAGGGGGGGGGAAAGGGAGGAGCAGTTCTTC.

V is TRBV28 and J is TRBJ2-4; TRBD1 matches at 8 bases. This CDR3 region has 19 residues. Germline CDR1 is MDHEN and CDR2 is SYDVKM. V lost 2 bases, J lost 9 bases, and 21 bases stayed unmatched. In nucleotides, the CDR3 is TGTGCCAGCAGTTTACCCCCGGGGGCAGGGGGCCTCACGGTGGGCATTCAGTACTTC. Protein: CASSLPPGAGGLTVGIQYF.

This chain links TRBV6-1 with TRBJ1-5, with 12 bases identical to TRBD1. This CDR3 contains 17 residues. Trimming removed 5 bases from V and 2 bases from J; junction bases left unmatched: 7. Per the germline V gene, CDR1 is MNHNS and CDR2 is SASEGT. The CDR3 reads CASSLSGTGGGNQPQHF. The CDR3 region has the DNA TGTGCCAGCAGTCTGTCCGGGACAGGGGGCGGCAATCAGCCCCAGCATTTT.

This clonotype was seen repeatedly, ten times or more. V usage is TRBV2 and J usage is TRBJ1-6, with TRBD1 identical over 8 bases. With 8 bases clipped from V and 9 bases from J, the junction kept 9 bases outside the gene matches. CDR1 and CDR2 (germline): SNHLY, FYNNEI. The CDR3 is 14 amino acids. CDR3 DNA: TGTGCCAGCGGCTTGACAGGGGCGGGTTCACCCCTCCACTTT. This encodes CASGLTGAGSPLHF. The full variable domain, rest sourced from reference TRBV2 and TRBJ1-6, is EPEVTQTPSHQVTQMGQEVILRCVPISNHLYFYWYRQILGQKVEFLVSFYNNEISEKSEIFDDQFSVERPDGSNFTLKIRSTKLEDSAMYFCASGLTGAGSPLHFGNGTRLTVT.

At least ten counts were recorded for this clonotype. The V and J genes are TRBV27 and TRBJ1-5; D possibly corresponds to TRBD1 (6 bases). V was pared by 0 bases and J by 6 bases, with 12 bases between. From germline, CDR1 is MNHEY and CDR2 SMNVEV (reference sequence). The CDR3 is made up of 15 amino acids. CDR3 sequence reads: CASSLSGQGSQPQHF. In DNA, the CDR3 is TGTGCCAGCAGTTTATCCGGCCAGGGGTCTCAGCCCCAGCATTTT.

The rearrangement uses TRBV5-8 and TRBJ2-2; the D gene is possibly TRBD1 (6 bases). Trimming took 3 bases from V and 0 from J, leaving 9 bases between them. The CDR3 covers 15 residues. CDR1 SGHTS and CDR2 YDEGEE come from the germline V gene. CDR3 amino acids: CASSSGHSNTGELFF. For the CDR3, the DNA is TGTGCCAGCAGCTCGGGACATTCGAACACCGGGGAGCTGTTTTTT.

The rearrangement joins TRBV19 to TRBJ2-4, with D uncertain. This CDR3 contains 14 residues. Trimming removed 7 bases from V and 8 bases from J, with 18 bases in between. The germline CDR1 and CDR2 sequences are LNHDA and SQIVND (reference sequence). CDR3: CASTKGPTGHIQYF. DNA of the CDR3: TGTGCCAGTACCAAAGGACCAACCGGCCACATTCAGTACTTC.

This clonotype was picked up many times. This chain joins TRBV28 and TRBJ2-7; D is unresolved. CDR3 length: 13 amino acids. Germline CDR1 reads MDHEN; CDR2 reads SYDVKM. V was clipped by 7 bases and J by 7 bases, with 17 bases between them. The DNA for the CDR3 is TGTGCCAGCACCCCTGAAGTTAGGGATGAGCAGTACTTC. Its translation: CASTPEVRDEQYF.